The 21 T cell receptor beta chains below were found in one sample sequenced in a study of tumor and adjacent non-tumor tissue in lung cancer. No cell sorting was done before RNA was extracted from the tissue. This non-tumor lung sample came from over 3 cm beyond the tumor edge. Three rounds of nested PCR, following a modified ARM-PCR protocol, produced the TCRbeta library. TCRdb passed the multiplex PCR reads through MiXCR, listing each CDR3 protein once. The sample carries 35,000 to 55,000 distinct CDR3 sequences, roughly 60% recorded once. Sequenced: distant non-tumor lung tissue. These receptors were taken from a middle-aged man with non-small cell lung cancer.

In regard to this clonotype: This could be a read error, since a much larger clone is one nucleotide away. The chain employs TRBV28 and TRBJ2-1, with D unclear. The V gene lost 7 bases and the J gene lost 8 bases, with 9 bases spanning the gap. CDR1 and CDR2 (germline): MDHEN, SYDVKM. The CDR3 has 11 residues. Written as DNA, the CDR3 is TGTGCCAGCATTTACAGTGATGAGCAGTTCTTC. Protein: CASIYSDEQFF.

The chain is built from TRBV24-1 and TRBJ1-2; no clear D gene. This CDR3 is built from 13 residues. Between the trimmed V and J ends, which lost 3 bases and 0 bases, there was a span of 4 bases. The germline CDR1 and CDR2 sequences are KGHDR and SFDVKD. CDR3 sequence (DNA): TGTGCCACCAGTGATCGAGCTAACTATGGCTACACCTTC. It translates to CATSDRANYGYTF.

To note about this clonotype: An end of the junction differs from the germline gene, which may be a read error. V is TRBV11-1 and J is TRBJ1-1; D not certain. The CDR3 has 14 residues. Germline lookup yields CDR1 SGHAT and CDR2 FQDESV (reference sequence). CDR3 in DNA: TGTGCCAACAGTCAAGAAAGAAGGAACACTGAGGCTTTCTTT. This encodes CANSQERRNTEAFF. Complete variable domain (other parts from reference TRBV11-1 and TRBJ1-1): EAEVAQSPRYKITEKSQAVAFWCDPISGHATLYWYRQILGQGPELLVQFQDESVVDDSQLPKDRFSAERLKGVDSTLKIQPAELGDSAMYLCANSQERRNTEAFFGQGTRLTVV.

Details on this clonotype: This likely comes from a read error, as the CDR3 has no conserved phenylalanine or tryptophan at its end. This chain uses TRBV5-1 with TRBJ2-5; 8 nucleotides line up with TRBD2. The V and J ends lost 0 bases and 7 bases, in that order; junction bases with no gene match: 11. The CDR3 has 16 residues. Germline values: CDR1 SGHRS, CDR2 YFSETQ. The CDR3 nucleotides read TGCGCCAGCAGCTTGGAGGGACTAGAGGGGTTTTGGACCCAGTACCTC. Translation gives CASSLEGLEGFWTQYL.

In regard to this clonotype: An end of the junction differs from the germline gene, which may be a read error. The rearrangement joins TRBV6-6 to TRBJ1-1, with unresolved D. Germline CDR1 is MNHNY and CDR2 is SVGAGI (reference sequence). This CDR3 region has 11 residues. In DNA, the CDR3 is TGTGCCATCAAGATGAACACTGAAGCTCTCTTT. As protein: CAIKMNTEALF.

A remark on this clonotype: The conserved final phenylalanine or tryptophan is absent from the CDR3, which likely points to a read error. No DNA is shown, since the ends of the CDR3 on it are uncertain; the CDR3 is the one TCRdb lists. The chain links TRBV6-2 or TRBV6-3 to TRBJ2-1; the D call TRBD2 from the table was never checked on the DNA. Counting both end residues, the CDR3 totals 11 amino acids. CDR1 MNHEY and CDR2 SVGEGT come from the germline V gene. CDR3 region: CASSSQGRPFL.

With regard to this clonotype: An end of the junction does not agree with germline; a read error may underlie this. The CDR3 DNA follows: TGCGCCAGGAGCCAAGATCGTCTGGGCAGGGGCTACAAGCAGTACTTC. It translates to CARSQDRLGRGYKQYF. The V and J genes are TRBV4-1 and TRBJ2-7; the D gene is possibly TRBD1 (6 bases). Germline V lookup: CDR1 MGHRA, CDR2 YSYEKL. This CDR3 has 16 residues.

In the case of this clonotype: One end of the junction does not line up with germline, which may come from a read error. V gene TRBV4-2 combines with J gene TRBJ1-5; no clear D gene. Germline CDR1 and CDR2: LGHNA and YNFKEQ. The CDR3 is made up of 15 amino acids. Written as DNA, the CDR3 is TGTGCCAGCGGCCAAGTAAATGATAACGGTCAGCCCCAGCATTTC. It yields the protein CASGQVNDNGQPQHF.

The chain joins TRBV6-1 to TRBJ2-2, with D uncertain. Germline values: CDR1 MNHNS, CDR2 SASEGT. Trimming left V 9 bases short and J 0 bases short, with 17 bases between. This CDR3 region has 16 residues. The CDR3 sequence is CASNEGRSPNTGELFF. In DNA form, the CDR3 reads TGTGCCAGTAATGAAGGTCGTAGCCCGAACACCGGGGAGCTGTTTTTT.

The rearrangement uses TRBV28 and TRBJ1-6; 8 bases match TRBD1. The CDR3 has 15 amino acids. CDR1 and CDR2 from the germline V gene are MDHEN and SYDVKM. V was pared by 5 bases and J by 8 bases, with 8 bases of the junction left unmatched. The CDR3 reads CASSPGTGLDSPLHF. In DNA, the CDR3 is TGTGCCAGCAGTCCCGGGACAGGCCTTGATTCACCCCTCCACTTT.

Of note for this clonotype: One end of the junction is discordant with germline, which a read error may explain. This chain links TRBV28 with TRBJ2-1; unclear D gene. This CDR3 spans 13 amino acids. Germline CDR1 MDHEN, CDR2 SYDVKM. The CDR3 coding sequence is TGCGCCAGCACCATGAACAGTTACAATGAGCAGTTCTTC. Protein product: CASTMNSYNEQFF.

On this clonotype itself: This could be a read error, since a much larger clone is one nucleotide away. This chain's CDR3 is CSAPPTGSEGYGCTF. CDR3 coding DNA: TGCAGTGCTCCCCCGACAGGGTCTGAAGGCTATGGCTGCACCTTC. The gene calls are TRBV20-1 and TRBJ1-2; TRBD1 matches at 7 bases. Germline V lookup: CDR1 DFQATT, CDR2 SNEGSKA (reference sequence). CDR3 length: 15 residues.

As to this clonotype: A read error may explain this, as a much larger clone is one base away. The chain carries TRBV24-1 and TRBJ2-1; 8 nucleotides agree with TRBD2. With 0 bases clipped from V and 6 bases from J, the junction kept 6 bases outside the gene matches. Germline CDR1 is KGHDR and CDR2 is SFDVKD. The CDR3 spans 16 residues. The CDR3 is CATSDLSAGVGNEQFF. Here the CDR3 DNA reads TGTGCCACCAGTGATTTGTCAGCGGGAGTGGGCAATGAGCAGTTCTTC.

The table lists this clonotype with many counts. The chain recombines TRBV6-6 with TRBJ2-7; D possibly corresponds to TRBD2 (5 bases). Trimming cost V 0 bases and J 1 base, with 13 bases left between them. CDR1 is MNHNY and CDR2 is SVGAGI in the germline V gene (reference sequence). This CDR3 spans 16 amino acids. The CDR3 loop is CASSYSERTQSYEQYF. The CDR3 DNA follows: TGTGCCAGCAGTTACTCGGAAAGGACTCAATCCTACGAGCAGTACTTC.

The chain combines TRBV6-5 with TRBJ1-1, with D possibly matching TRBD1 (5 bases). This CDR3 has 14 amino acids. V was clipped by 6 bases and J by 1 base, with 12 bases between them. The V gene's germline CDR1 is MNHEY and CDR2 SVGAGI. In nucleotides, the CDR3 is TGTGCCAGCAGCAGCCTGGGACGGAACACTGAAGCTTTCTTT. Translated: CASSSLGRNTEAFF.

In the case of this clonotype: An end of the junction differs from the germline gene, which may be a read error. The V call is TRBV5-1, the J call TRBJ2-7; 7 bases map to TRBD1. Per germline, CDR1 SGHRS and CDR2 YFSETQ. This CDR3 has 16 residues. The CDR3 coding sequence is TGCGCCAGCAGCCTTCGATCGACAGGGAGCGCGTACGAGCAGTATTTC. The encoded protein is CASSLRSTGSAYEQYF.

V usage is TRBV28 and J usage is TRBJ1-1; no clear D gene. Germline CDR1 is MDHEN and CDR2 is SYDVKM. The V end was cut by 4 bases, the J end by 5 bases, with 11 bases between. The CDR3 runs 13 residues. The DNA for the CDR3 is TGTGCCAGCAGTTCCTACCTCGGGACTGAAGCTTTCTTT. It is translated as CASSSYLGTEAFF.

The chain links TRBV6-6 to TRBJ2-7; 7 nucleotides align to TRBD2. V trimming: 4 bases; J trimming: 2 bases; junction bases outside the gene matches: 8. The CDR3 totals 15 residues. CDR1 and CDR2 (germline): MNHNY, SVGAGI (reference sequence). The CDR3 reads CASSSESGAAYEQYF. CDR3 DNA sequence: TGTGCCAGCAGTTCCGAAAGCGGGGCTGCCTACGAGCAGTACTTC.

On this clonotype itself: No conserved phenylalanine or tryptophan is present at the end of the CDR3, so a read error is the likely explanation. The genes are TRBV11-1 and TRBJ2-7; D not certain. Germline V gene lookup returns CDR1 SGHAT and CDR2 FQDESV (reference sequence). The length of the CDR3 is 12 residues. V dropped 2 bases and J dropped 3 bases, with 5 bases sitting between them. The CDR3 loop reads CASSLSSYEQYS. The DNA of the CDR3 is TGTGCCAGCAGCTTAAGTAGCTACGAGCAGTACTCC.

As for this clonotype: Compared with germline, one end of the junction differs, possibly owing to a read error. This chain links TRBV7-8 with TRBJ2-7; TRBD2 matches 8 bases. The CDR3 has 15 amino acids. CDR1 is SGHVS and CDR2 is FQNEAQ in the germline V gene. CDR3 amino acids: CASSYVAGPLYERCF. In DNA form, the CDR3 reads TGTGCCAGCAGCTATGTAGCGGGGCCACTCTACGAGCGATGCTTC.

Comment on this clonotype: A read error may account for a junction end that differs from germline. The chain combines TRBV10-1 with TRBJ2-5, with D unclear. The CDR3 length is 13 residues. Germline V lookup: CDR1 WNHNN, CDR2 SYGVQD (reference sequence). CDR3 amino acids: CANSDSPVETQYF. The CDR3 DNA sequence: TGCGCCAACAGTGACTCCCCGGTAGAGACCCAGTATTTC.